The 9 T cell receptor beta chains listed next were all sequenced from one sample in a study of T cell responses to AZD1222 COVID-19 vaccine. TCRdb keeps only in-frame clones here, not all; method: immunoSEQ multiplex PCR. This sample carries 120,000 to 150,000 clones, roughly 91% of them seen once, and the ten largest clones take about 2.1%. Here the sequenced sample was peripheral blood, taken on day 0 of AZD1222 vaccination. These receptor sequences come from an adult in good health.

The chain employs TRBV9 and TRBJ1-2; a weak D match, TRBD1 (6 bases). CDR1 is SGDLS and CDR2 is YYNGEE in the germline V gene. The CDR3 has 17 residues. Trimming took 0 bases from V and 0 from J, leaving 15 bases between them. This CDR3 is CASSVGGNGGTNYGYTF. In nucleotides, the CDR3 is TGTGCCAGCAGCGTAGGAGGTAATGGGGGCACTAACTATGGCTACACCTTC. The entire variable domain, with the rest obtained from reference TRBV9 and TRBJ1-2, is as follows: DSGVTQTPKHLITATGQRVTLRCSPRSGDLSVYWYQQSLDQGLQFLIQYYNGEERAKGNILERFSAQQFPDLHSELNLSSLELGDSALYFCASSVGGNGGTNYGYTFGSGTRLTVV.

CDR3 DNA: TGCGCCAGCAGCGAGGGGGGGTTTGCTGAAGCTTTCTTT. This gives the protein CASSEGGFAEAFF. The J gene is TRBJ1-1, the V gene TRBV4-1, with D perhaps TRBD1 (6 bases). Trimming pared 5 bases from V and 6 bases from J, leaving 13 bases between. There are 13 residues in the CDR3. Germline V gene data show CDR1 as MGHRA and CDR2 as YSYEKL.

V and J are TRBV7-9 and TRBJ1-2; possible D gene TRBD1, 5 bases. Looked up from germline, CDR1 is SEHNR and CDR2 is FQNEAQ (reference sequence). The CDR3 is 13 residues long. Trimming pared 5 bases from V and 3 bases from J, leaving 10 bases between. For the CDR3, the DNA is TGTGCCAGCAGCACCGGGACGGACTATGGCTACACCTTC. Protein: CASSTGTDYGYTF.

This clone was seen only once. V and J are TRBV5-1 and TRBJ1-4; D call uncertain. The germline CDR1 and CDR2 sequences are SGHRS and YFSETQ. This CDR3 is built from 16 residues. Deletions cut 0 bases from V and 5 bases from J, with 14 bases between. As DNA, the CDR3 is TGCGCCAGCAGCTTGGGCTTTGCGGGCGGAAATGAAAAACTGTTTTTT. Encoded protein: CASSLGFAGGNEKLFF.

The V and J genes are TRBV5-1 and TRBJ2-1; D unresolved. The length of the CDR3 is 13 residues. The V gene lost 1 base and the J gene lost 7 bases, with 9 bases spanning the gap. Germline V gene sequence: CDR1 SGHRS, CDR2 YFSETQ. CDR3 DNA: TGCGCCAGCAGCTTGTCGCCTGTGAATGAGCAGTTCTTC. The encoded protein is CASSLSPVNEQFF. Supplemented by reference TRBV5-1 and TRBJ2-1, the full variable domain reads KAGVTQTPRYLIKTRGQQVTLSCSPISGHRSVSWYQQTPGQGLQFLFEYFSETQRNKGNFPGRFSGRQFSNSRSEMNVSTLELGDSALYLCASSLSPVNEQFFGPGTRLTVL.

This clone was seen a few times. The chain joins TRBV2 to TRBJ2-3; 7 bases match TRBD1. Germline assignment: CDR1 SNHLY and CDR2 FYNNEI. CDR3 length: 16 residues. With V trimmed by 6 bases and J by 2 bases, 11 bases remained unmatched. The CDR3 is CASSAGSGGPTDTQYF. In nucleotides, the CDR3 is TGTGCCAGCAGCGCCGGCTCAGGGGGACCCACAGATACGCAGTATTTT.

V gene TRBV6-2 or TRBV6-3 combines with J gene TRBJ1-1; D gene uncertain. The CDR3 runs 16 residues. Germline-derived CDR1 and CDR2 are MNHEY and SVGEGT. V was clipped by 0 bases and J by 0 bases, with 11 bases between them. CDR3 amino acids: CASSYSSTALNTEAFF. In nucleotides, the CDR3 is TGTGCCAGCAGTTACTCGTCGACGGCATTGAACACTGAAGCTTTCTTT.

The rearrangement joins TRBV7-8 to TRBJ1-1; D gene unclear. Deletions cut 2 bases from V and 5 bases from J, with 6 bases between. CDR3 size: 12 residues. Germline V lookup: CDR1 SGHVS, CDR2 FQNEAQ. CDR3 coding DNA: TGTGCCAGCAGCTTACAAAGGACTGAAGCTTTCTTT. Amino acid sequence: CASSLQRTEAFF. Drawing the rest from reference TRBV7-8 and TRBJ1-1, the complete variable domain is GAGVSQSPRYKVAKRGQDVALRCDPISGHVSLFWYQQALGQGPEFLTYFQNEAQLDKSGLPSDRFFAERPEGSVSTLKIQRTQQEDSAVYLCASSLQRTEAFFGQGTRLTVV.

This chain joins TRBV7-9 and TRBJ2-3; D remains unclear. Germline loops: CDR1 SEHNR, CDR2 FQNEAQ (reference sequence). Trimming removed 1 base from V and 3 bases from J, with 11 bases in between. The CDR3 runs to 15 residues. In nucleotides, the CDR3 is TGTGCCAGCAGCTTAGTGACCCGAGGAACAGATACGCAGTATTTT. This gives the protein CASSLVTRGTDTQYF.